These 17 T cell receptor beta chains originate from one sample sequenced in a study of prognosis after radiotherapy for stage I lung cancer. Genomic DNA served as the source from which two-round multiplex PCR generated TCR beta CDR3 amplicons. Primers were specific to each TRBV and TRBJ gene in first-round PCR. In TCRdb, the multiplex PCR reads were re-called with MiXCR into one record per CDR3 protein. The sample yields fewer than 65,000 distinct CDR3 sequences, 30% to 35% seen once. The sample in question was PBMCs, obtained before or after stereotactic body radiation therapy (not recorded which). The receptor source for this set is a donor aged 50 or older with non-small cell lung cancer.

This clonotype has at least ten counts. The gene calls are TRBV9 and TRBJ2-2; D is unclear. The CDR3 is 12 residues long. Germline lookup yields CDR1 SGDLS and CDR2 YYNGEE. The germline V and J ends were trimmed by 1 base and 5 bases, with 3 bases remaining between them. The CDR3 sequence is CASSVRTGELFF. CDR3 coding DNA: TGTGCCAGCAGCGTAAGAACCGGGGAGCTGTTTTTT.

In this sample, this clonotype turned up many times. The chain uses TRBV28 and TRBJ1-4, with 7 bases that match TRBD1. J lost 3 bases, V lost 3 bases, and 4 bases had no gene match. The CDR3 is made up of 15 amino acids. Germline V gene sequence: CDR1 MDHEN, CDR2 SYDVKM. The CDR3 DNA is TGTGCCAGCAGTTTCGGGGACAGAGCTAATGAAAAACTGTTTTTT. Translation: CASSFGDRANEKLFF.

This clonotype came up many times. This sequence joins TRBV28 and TRBJ1-2, with unresolved D. Germline V gene lookup returns CDR1 MDHEN and CDR2 SYDVKM. CDR3 length: 15 amino acids. With 6 bases removed from V and 8 bases from J, the gap between germline ends came to 22 bases. The CDR3 spells CASSFYASERRGYTF. CDR3 bases: TGTGCCAGCAGCTTTTATGCGTCAGAAAGAAGGGGCTACACCTTC.

In this sample, this clonotype turned up a few times. V gene TRBV7-2 combines with J gene TRBJ2-7; unclear D gene. Between the trimmed V and J ends, which lost 6 bases and 4 bases, there was a span of 16 bases. CDR3 length equals 14 residues. Germline assignment: CDR1 SGHTA and CDR2 FQGNSA. CDR3 nucleotide sequence: TGTGCCAGCAGTTACTCTCGAGGCGCGTACGAGCAGTACTTC. Amino acids: CASSYSRGAYEQYF.

This chain links TRBV11-2 with TRBJ2-1; D is perhaps TRBD2 (7 bases). Deletions cut 3 bases from V and 4 bases from J, with 13 bases between. Germline V lookup: CDR1 SGHAT, CDR2 FQNNGV. This CDR3 is 15 amino acids long. Here the CDR3 reads CASSLLGGGYNEQFF. The DNA of the CDR3 is TGTGCCAGCAGCTTGCTAGGGGGGGGATACAATGAGCAGTTCTTC.

Only a few counts were recorded for this clonotype. A much more abundant neighbour one base away suggests this may be a read error. V usage is TRBV6-5 and J usage is TRBJ2-1; D is possibly TRBD1 (5 bases). This CDR3 has 15 residues. CDR1 MNHEY and CDR2 SVGAGI come from the germline V gene. CDR3 protein: CASSDSRQCGNEQFF. DNA for the CDR3: TGTGCCAGCAGTGACTCGAGACAGTGTGGTAATGAGCAGTTCTTC.

This clonotype showed up just once. The gene calls are TRBV7-2 and TRBJ2-7; D ambiguous. There are 12 residues in the CDR3. Per the germline V gene, CDR1 is SGHTA and CDR2 is FQGNSA. Trimming stripped 3 bases from V and 3 bases from J, with 6 bases between. Written as DNA, the CDR3 is TGTGCCAGCAGCTTGACTGGCTACGAGCAGTACTTC. Its translation is CASSLTGYEQYF.

In its sample, this clonotype was seen many times. J is TRBJ2-7 and V is TRBV7-8; D may be TRBD1 or TRBD2 (5 bases each). Germline CDR1 and CDR2: SGHVS and FQNEAQ. This CDR3 has 15 amino acids. The V end lost 4 bases, the J end lost 0 bases, and 13 bases lay between the germline ends. The chain's CDR3 is CASSSRGMSSYEQYF. The DNA for the CDR3 is TGTGCCAGCAGCTCCCGGGGCATGAGCTCCTACGAGCAGTACTTC.

The CDR3 is CSARPSPEAFF. The CDR3 nucleotides read TGCAGTGCTAGACCATCCCCTGAAGCTTTCTTT. The chain has TRBV20-1 and TRBJ1-1; D gene ambiguous. The CDR3 extends over 11 amino acids. Germline lookup yields CDR1 DFQATT and CDR2 SNEGSKA (reference sequence). Deletions cut 2 bases from V and 6 bases from J, with 7 bases between.

The rearrangement joins TRBV2 to TRBJ2-7, with D tentatively TRBD2 (5 bases). The CDR3 has 14 amino acids. Trimming took 8 bases from V and 0 from J, leaving 14 bases between them. The germline V gene has CDR1 SNHLY and CDR2 FYNNEI. In DNA, the CDR3 is TGTGCCAGCCGGCAGCGGCCAAGCTCCTACGAGCAGTACTTC. Amino acids: CASRQRPSSYEQYF.

The table lists this clonotype with many counts. V usage is TRBV7-9 and J usage is TRBJ2-2; 8 bases fit TRBD1. Trimming took 6 bases from V and 7 from J; bases not matched to a gene: 22. CDR1 and CDR2 (germline): SEHNR, FQNEAQ (reference sequence). The CDR3 consists of 19 residues. The chain's CDR3 is CASRRSPLRQGLLYGELFF. In DNA, the CDR3 is TGTGCCAGCAGACGTAGCCCCCTTCGACAGGGGTTATTGTACGGGGAGCTGTTTTTT.

Judged by abundance, this clonotype is medium-sized. This chain connects TRBV19 to TRBJ2-3, with TRBD2 matching over 7 bases. Trimming removed 7 bases from V and 3 bases from J; junction bases left unmatched: 13. CDR3 length: 16 residues. Germline assignment: CDR1 LNHDA and CDR2 SQIVND (reference sequence). As DNA, the CDR3 is TGTGCCAGTACTCCTCATGCCGGGACTAAAACAGATACGCAGTATTTT. Encoded protein: CASTPHAGTKTDTQYF. Complete variable domain (other parts from reference TRBV19 and TRBJ2-3): DGGITQSPKYLFRKEGQNVTLSCEQNLNHDAMYWYRQDPGQGLRLIYYSQIVNDFQKGDIAEGYSVSREKKESFPLTVTSAQKNPTAFYLCASTPHAGTKTDTQYFGPGTRLTVL.

This clonotype appeared many times. The genes are TRBV7-2 and TRBJ2-3; tentatively, D is TRBD1 (6 bases). The germline V gene encodes CDR1 SGHTA and CDR2 FQGNSA. The length of the CDR3 is 14 residues. Trimming took 6 bases from V and 0 from J, leaving 10 bases between them. This CDR3 reads CASRYRVSTDTQYF. The CDR3 nucleotides read TGTGCCAGCAGGTACAGGGTCAGCACAGATACGCAGTATTTT.

Details on this clonotype: This may stem from a read error, because a much larger clone lies one nucleotide away. The chain combines TRBV14 with TRBJ2-7; TRBD1 is a possible D gene (6 bases). Germline V gene data show CDR1 as SGHDN and CDR2 as FVKESK. The CDR3 loop spans 11 amino acids. CDR3: CAISPAPGTNF. In nucleotides, the CDR3 is TGTGCCATCAGCCCTGCCCCCGGGACAAACTTC.

This clonotype was picked up many times. The chain recombines TRBV5-1 with TRBJ1-3; 9 positions match TRBD1. Germline values: CDR1 SGHRS, CDR2 YFSETQ. Trimming at V came to 0 bases and at J to 5 bases, leaving 3 bases not matched to a gene. CDR3 length: 15 residues. This CDR3 reads CASSLGQGERNTIYF. The CDR3 nucleotides read TGCGCCAGCAGCTTGGGACAGGGGGAACGAAACACCATATATTTT.

This clonotype occurred a few times. The chain couples TRBV3-1 to TRBJ1-4, with TRBD1 matching over 8 bases. The CDR3 runs 19 residues. CDR1 LGHDT and CDR2 YNNKEL come from the germline V gene (reference sequence). V was pared by 4 bases and J by 11 bases, with 24 bases of the junction left unmatched. The chain's CDR3 is CASSRTQGALALDFRKLFF. CDR3 nucleotide sequence: TGTGCCAGCAGCCGAACCCAGGGGGCGCTTGCACTGGACTTTCGGAAACTGTTTTTT.

This clonotype was seen ten or more times. The chain couples TRBV4-3 to TRBJ1-3; D is undetermined. This CDR3 comprises 15 residues. Per the germline V gene, CDR1 is LGHNA and CDR2 is YSLEER. The V gene lost 1 base and the J gene lost 7 bases, with 14 bases spanning the gap. CDR3 region: CASSQVVGLGNTIYF. The CDR3 DNA is TGCGCCAGCAGCCAAGTCGTCGGTCTTGGGAACACCATATATTTT.